This T cell receptor (beta chain) is drawn from a study of shared clonotypes between healthy human individuals. Germline V lookup: CDR1 MNHEY, CDR2 SMNVEV (reference sequence). V gave up 6 bases and J gave up 7 bases; unmatched junction bases: 2. The CDR3 extends over 12 amino acids. TCRdb's copy holds only in-frame clones and misses some; the assay was immunoSEQ multiplex PCR. Of about 2 million clones in the sample, about 94% are singletons; the top ten hold 1.2%. Naive CD8 cells comprised CD45RO-negative, CCR7-positively selected cells, excluding terminally differentiated effector memory CD45RA+ cells.

This sequence originates from a young man in good health. The chain employs TRBV27 and TRBJ2-1; 8 bases match TRBD2. The sequenced material came from naive CD8+ T cells sorted from blood. CDR3 sequence (DNA): TGTGCCAGCAGAGCTAGCGGGAATGAGCAGTTCTTC. Translating gives CASRASGNEQFF.